This is a list of T cell receptor beta chains from one sample in a study of T cell repertoires in cytomegalovirus infection. TCRdb passed the reads through MiXCR, listing each CDR3 protein once. The table has about 260,000 distinct CDR3 sequences, around 15% seen once. Sequenced input: PBMCs. The receptors here all came from a human donor in good health (CMV status not recorded). Some clones in this sample may be carry-over from other donors' samples. The CDR3 runs from the conserved cysteine through the conserved F or W. A D gene is named only where the DNA matches it firmly. Where a row states a size, it is once, few, many or the class of an expanded clone; other rows omit it.

CDR3nt: TGTGCCAGCAGCCAGACAAGAGGTCGGCTGTTTTTT
CDR3aa: CASSQTRGRLFF
d_gene: NA
v_gene: TRBV7-3
j_gene: TRBJ2-2
abundance: many

CDR3nt: TGTGCCAGCAGTTTAACCCCCGGGACTAGCTTATTCAATGAGCAGTTCTTC
CDR3aa: CASSLTPGTSLFNEQFF
d_gene: TRBD2
v_gene: TRBV6-6
j_gene: TRBJ2-1
abundance: many

CDR3nt: TGCGCCAGCAGCCAAGTGGGGCTAGCGGAACTTTACAATGAGCAGTTCTTC
CDR3aa: CASSQVGLAELYNEQFF
d_gene: TRBD2
v_gene: TRBV4-3
j_gene: TRBJ2-1
abundance: many

CDR3nt: TGTGCCAGCAGCTTAGGTCTAGCTGCCGAGCAGTACTTC
CDR3aa: CASSLGLAAEQYF
d_gene: NA
v_gene: TRBV7-9
j_gene: TRBJ2-7
abundance: many

CDR3nt: TGTGCCAGCAGCTGGACAGGGGGGGCTGGGGCCAACGTCCTGACTTTC
CDR3aa: CASSWTGGAGANVLTF
d_gene: TRBD1
v_gene: TRBV5-6
j_gene: TRBJ2-6
abundance: few

CDR3nt: TGTGCCAGCAGCCAAGAGGCGATAGGTGATGGCTACACCTTC
CDR3aa: CASSQEAIGDGYTF
d_gene: NA
v_gene: TRBV3-1
j_gene: TRBJ1-2
abundance: few

CDR3nt: TGTGCCAGCAGCCGCGGCAATGAGCAGTTCTTC
CDR3aa: CASSRGNEQFF
d_gene: NA
v_gene: TRBV7-9
j_gene: TRBJ2-1
abundance: few

CDR3nt: TGTGCCAGCAGCTTTCCCGGGCCCAGCAAAAACATTCAGTACTTC
CDR3aa: CASSFPGPSKNIQYF
d_gene: NA
v_gene: TRBV7-2
j_gene: TRBJ2-4
abundance: many

CDR3nt: TGTGCCAGCAGCTTATACAGACCGAACACTGAAGCTTTCTTT
CDR3aa: CASSLYRPNTEAFF
d_gene: NA
v_gene: TRBV7-2
j_gene: TRBJ1-1
abundance: many

CDR3nt: TGTGCCAGCAGCTTAATAGCGGGAGACTGGGTGGAGCAGTTCTTC
CDR3aa: CASSLIAGDWVEQFF
d_gene: TRBD2
v_gene: TRBV7-3
j_gene: TRBJ2-1
abundance: NA

CDR3nt: TGTGCCAGCAGCTTGGGAACAGGGGGGCCTGGTGAGCAGTTCTTC
CDR3aa: CASSLGTGGPGEQFF
d_gene: TRBD1
v_gene: TRBV5-4
j_gene: TRBJ2-1
abundance: few

CDR3nt: TGCAGCGAGTCCCCCAGTCGGAACACTGAAGCTTTCTTT
CDR3aa: CSESPSRNTEAFF
d_gene: NA
v_gene: TRBV29-1
j_gene: TRBJ1-1
abundance: few

CDR3nt: TGTGCCAGCAGCACCAGACTAGCGGGGACAGATACGCAGTATTTT
CDR3aa: CASSTRLAGTDTQYF
d_gene: TRBD2
v_gene: TRBV7-9
j_gene: TRBJ2-3
abundance: few

CDR3nt: TGTGCCAGCAGCGTCCGGGACAGGCGGAGGGATACGCAGTATTTT
CDR3aa: CASSVRDRRRDTQYF
d_gene: TRBD1
v_gene: TRBV11-2
j_gene: TRBJ2-3
abundance: many

CDR3nt: TGTGCCAGCTCACCGTCCAGGGGCGAGGAAAAACTGTTTTTT
CDR3aa: CASSPSRGEEKLFF
d_gene: NA
v_gene: TRBV18
j_gene: TRBJ1-4
abundance: NA

CDR3nt: TGCAGTGCTAGCCTCAGGGGGGATATAGTTTCTGAAGCTTTCTTT
CDR3aa: CSASLRGDIVSEAFF
d_gene: TRBD1
v_gene: TRBV20-1
j_gene: TRBJ1-1
abundance: NA

CDR3nt: TGTGCCAGCAGTGAAAGAGAGCTCTATGGCTACACCTTC
CDR3aa: CASSERELYGYTF
d_gene: NA
v_gene: TRBV2
j_gene: TRBJ1-2
abundance: NA

CDR3nt: TGCGCCAGCAGCCAAGGGCAGGTCGGTAGTGAGACCCAGTACTTC
CDR3aa: CASSQGQVGSETQYF
d_gene: NA
v_gene: TRBV4-3
j_gene: TRBJ2-5
abundance: NA

CDR3nt: TGTGCCACCGGGGGCAATGAGCAGTTCTTC
CDR3aa: CATGGNEQFF
d_gene: NA
v_gene: TRBV25-1
j_gene: TRBJ2-1
abundance: NA

CDR3nt: TGTGCCAGCAGTTACCGGGACCCAGGATCCTATGGCTACACCTTC
CDR3aa: CASSYRDPGSYGYTF
d_gene: NA
v_gene: TRBV6-2/TRBV6-3
j_gene: TRBJ1-2
abundance: many

CDR3nt: TGTGCCAGCAGCTCCAGAAGGGACAGCATATATGGCTACACCTTC
CDR3aa: CASSSRRDSIYGYTF
d_gene: TRBD1
v_gene: TRBV5-4
j_gene: TRBJ1-2
abundance: few

CDR3nt: TGTGCCAGCAGGGACAGGTTTCGCACAGATACGCAGTATTTT
CDR3aa: CASRDRFRTDTQYF
d_gene: TRBD1
v_gene: TRBV28
j_gene: TRBJ2-3
abundance: once

CDR3nt: TGCAGTGCTAGTCCGGGACTAGCGGGGGGGAAAGAGACCCAGTACTTC
CDR3aa: CSASPGLAGGKETQYF
d_gene: TRBD2
v_gene: TRBV20-1
j_gene: TRBJ2-5
abundance: many

CDR3nt: TGTGCCAGCTTCCGCCGGGCAGGGGGCCCAGATACGCAGTATTTT
CDR3aa: CASFRRAGGPDTQYF
d_gene: TRBD1
v_gene: TRBV18
j_gene: TRBJ2-3
abundance: NA

CDR3nt: TGTGCCAGCAGCCAATGGGGAAACACCGGGGAGCTGTTTTTT
CDR3aa: CASSQWGNTGELFF
d_gene: NA
v_gene: TRBV7-2
j_gene: TRBJ2-2
abundance: many

CDR3nt: TGCAGTGCTAGTGCCCAGGGGAATCAGCCCCAGCATTTT
CDR3aa: CSASAQGNQPQHF
d_gene: NA
v_gene: TRBV20-1
j_gene: TRBJ1-5
abundance: NA

CDR3nt: TGTGCCAGCAGCCCCGGACACGTGGCGGGGGGGACCCAGTACTTC
CDR3aa: CASSPGHVAGGTQYF
d_gene: TRBD2
v_gene: TRBV7-3
j_gene: TRBJ2-5
abundance: many

CDR3nt: TGCAGTGCAAGCGACTTAGCCAAAAACATTCAGTACTTC
CDR3aa: CSASDLAKNIQYF
d_gene: NA
v_gene: TRBV20-1
j_gene: TRBJ2-4
abundance: few

CDR3nt: TGTGCCAGCAGCCAAACAGGGGGCTCTTACACTGAAGCTTTCTTT
CDR3aa: CASSQTGGSYTEAFF
d_gene: TRBD1
v_gene: TRBV7-9
j_gene: TRBJ1-1
abundance: NA

CDR3nt: TGTGCCAGTAGTGGACGGGACAGGGGGTACGAGCAGTACTTC
CDR3aa: CASSGRDRGYEQYF
d_gene: TRBD1
v_gene: TRBV19
j_gene: TRBJ2-7
abundance: few

CDR3nt: TGTGCCAGCAGCCGGATTGGGAAGACTAACTATGGCTACACCTTC
CDR3aa: CASSRIGKTNYGYTF
d_gene: NA
v_gene: TRBV14
j_gene: TRBJ1-2
abundance: once

CDR3nt: TGTGCCAGCAGTTTATCACAGGGGGCGGTTCAGCCCCAGCATTTT
CDR3aa: CASSLSQGAVQPQHF
d_gene: TRBD1
v_gene: TRBV28
j_gene: TRBJ1-5
abundance: many

CDR3nt: TGCGCCAGCAGCATAGCGGTTCAAGAGACCCAGTACTTC
CDR3aa: CASSIAVQETQYF
d_gene: NA
v_gene: TRBV4-1
j_gene: TRBJ2-5
abundance: few

CDR3nt: TGCAGTGCCGAATCGACTAGCGGGAGGGACGAGCAGTACTTC
CDR3aa: CSAESTSGRDEQYF
d_gene: TRBD2
v_gene: TRBV20-1
j_gene: TRBJ2-7
abundance: few

CDR3nt: TGTGCCATCAGTGAACCATACAATGAGCAGTTCTTC
CDR3aa: CAISEPYNEQFF
d_gene: NA
v_gene: TRBV10-3
j_gene: TRBJ2-1
abundance: many

CDR3nt: TGTGCCAGCAGCTTAATACAGGGGGCGACTGAAGCTTTCTTT
CDR3aa: CASSLIQGATEAFF
d_gene: TRBD1
v_gene: TRBV7-3
j_gene: TRBJ1-1
abundance: many

CDR3nt: TGTGCCATCAGTGAGTTATCAGGGCCCAATGAGCAGTTCTTC
CDR3aa: CAISELSGPNEQFF
d_gene: NA
v_gene: TRBV10-3
j_gene: TRBJ2-1
abundance: many

CDR3nt: TGTGCCAGCAGTGCCAATCTAGCGAGCTCCTACAATGAGCAGTTCTTC
CDR3aa: CASSANLASSYNEQFF
d_gene: NA
v_gene: TRBV12-3/TRBV12-4
j_gene: TRBJ2-1
abundance: many

CDR3nt: TGTGCCAGCAGCTTGACAGGTTTGCATCAGCCCCAGCATTTT
CDR3aa: CASSLTGLHQPQHF
d_gene: NA
v_gene: TRBV7-2
j_gene: TRBJ1-5
abundance: many

CDR3nt: TGTGCCAGTAGTATAGAGAGGAGTAGGAGTAGCAATCAGCCCCAGCATTTT
CDR3aa: CASSIERSRSSNQPQHF
d_gene: NA
v_gene: TRBV19
j_gene: TRBJ1-5
abundance: few

CDR3nt: TGTGCCAGCAGCCAAGTGGAGACCCAGTACTTC
CDR3aa: CASSQVETQYF
d_gene: NA
v_gene: TRBV14
j_gene: TRBJ2-5
abundance: NA

CDR3nt: TGTGCCAGCAGAAGTCTAGACCGTGTTTTGGAGCAGTACTTC
CDR3aa: CASRSLDRVLEQYF
d_gene: NA
v_gene: TRBV6-2/TRBV6-3
j_gene: TRBJ2-7
abundance: few